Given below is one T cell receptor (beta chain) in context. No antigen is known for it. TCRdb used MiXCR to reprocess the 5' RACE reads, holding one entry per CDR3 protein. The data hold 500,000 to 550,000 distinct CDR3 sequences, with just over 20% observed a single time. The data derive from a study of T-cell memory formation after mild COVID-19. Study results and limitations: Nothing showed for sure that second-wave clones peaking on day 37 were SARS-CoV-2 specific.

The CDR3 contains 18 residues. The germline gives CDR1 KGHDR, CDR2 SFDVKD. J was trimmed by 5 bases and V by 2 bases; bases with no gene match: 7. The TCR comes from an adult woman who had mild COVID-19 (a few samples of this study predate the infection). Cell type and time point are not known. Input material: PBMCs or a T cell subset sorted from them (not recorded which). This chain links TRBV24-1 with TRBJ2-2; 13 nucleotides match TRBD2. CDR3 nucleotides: TGTGCCACCAGTGATTACGGACTAGCGGGGGCCGAGACCGGGGAGCTGTTTTTT. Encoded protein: CATSDYGLAGAETGELFF.